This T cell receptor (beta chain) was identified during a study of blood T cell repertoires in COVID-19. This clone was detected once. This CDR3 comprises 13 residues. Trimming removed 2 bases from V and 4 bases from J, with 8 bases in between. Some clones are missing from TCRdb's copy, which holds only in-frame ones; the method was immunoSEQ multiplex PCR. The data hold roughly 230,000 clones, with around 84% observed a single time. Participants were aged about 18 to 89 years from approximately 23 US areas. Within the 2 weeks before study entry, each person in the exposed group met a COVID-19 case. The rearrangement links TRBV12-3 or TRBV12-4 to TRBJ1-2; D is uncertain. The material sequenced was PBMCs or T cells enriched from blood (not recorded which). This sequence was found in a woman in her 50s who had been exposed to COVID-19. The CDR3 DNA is TGTGCCAGCAGTTTAAGCGGTGCCTATGGCTACACCTTC. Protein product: CASSLSGAYGYTF.